Listed below are T cell receptor beta chains from one sample, sequenced in a study of beta chain features in type 1 diabetes. Profiled with immunoSEQ multiplex PCR; TCRdb holds only in-frame clones, not every one. The sample includes fewer than 300,000 clones, roughly 20% of them seen just once. The specimen was naive CD4+ T cells from blood. These receptor sequences come from a middle-aged woman with type 1 diabetes. CDR3s include the opening cysteine and the closing phenylalanine or tryptophan. D genes are given only for firm matches. The size field is filled for only some rows; it gives once, few, many or a size class.

clone size: few; V gene: TRBV5-4; D gene: NA; J gene: TRBJ2-1; CDR3 DNA: TGTGCCAGCAGTCCCGGTGATGGTAGCGCCTACAATGAGCAGTTCTTC; CDR3 protein: CASSPGDGSAYNEQFF
clone size: NA; V gene: TRBV6-5; D gene: NA; J gene: TRBJ1-6; CDR3 DNA: TGTGCCAGCAGCCGAGAGAATTCACCCCTCCACTTT; CDR3 protein: CASSRENSPLHF
clone size: few; V gene: TRBV30; D gene: NA; J gene: TRBJ1-2; CDR3 DNA: TGTGCCTGGGGAGCAATATCGTTAGAGGGCGACTATGGCTACACCTTC; CDR3 protein: CAWGAISLEGDYGYTF
clone size: NA; V gene: TRBV4-2; D gene: NA; J gene: TRBJ2-2; CDR3 DNA: TGTGCCAGCAGCCGCGGACCACAAATCGGGGACACCGGGGAGCTGTTTTTT; CDR3 protein: CASSRGPQIGDTGELFF
clone size: few; V gene: TRBV29-1; D gene: NA; J gene: TRBJ1-2; CDR3 DNA: TGCAGCGTTAATATAGGACAGCCTTATGGCTACACCTTC; CDR3 protein: CSVNIGQPYGYTF
clone size: NA; V gene: TRBV10-3; D gene: NA; J gene: TRBJ1-1; CDR3 DNA: TGTGCCATCAGGAAGGTTGGGGGGACTGAAGCTTTCTTT; CDR3 protein: CAIRKVGGTEAFF
clone size: few; V gene: TRBV28; D gene: TRBD1; J gene: TRBJ2-1; CDR3 DNA: TGTGCCAGCAGTCTTTGGACAGGGTCGAATGAGCAGTTCTTC; CDR3 protein: CASSLWTGSNEQFF
clone size: few; V gene: TRBV6-5; D gene: NA; J gene: TRBJ2-5; CDR3 DNA: TGTGCCAGCAGGGACAGCCAAGAGACCCAGTACTTC; CDR3 protein: CASRDSQETQYF
clone size: few; V gene: TRBV7-9; D gene: TRBD1; J gene: TRBJ2-7; CDR3 DNA: TGTGCCAGCAGGTTGACAGGGGAAGCTGGGGAGCAGTACTTC; CDR3 protein: CASRLTGEAGEQYF
clone size: NA; V gene: TRBV9; D gene: NA; J gene: TRBJ2-5; CDR3 DNA: TGTGCCAGCAGCGTAGAAGTAGCCGGAGAGACCCAGTACTTC; CDR3 protein: CASSVEVAGETQYF
clone size: few; V gene: TRBV6-5; D gene: TRBD1; J gene: TRBJ2-5; CDR3 DNA: TGTGCCAGCAGTTACTCGATGACAGGGGTCAGGGAGACCCAGTACTTC; CDR3 protein: CASSYSMTGVRETQYF
clone size: few; V gene: TRBV9; D gene: TRBD2; J gene: TRBJ2-6; CDR3 DNA: TGTGCCAGCAGCGTTAGCGGGGTCGCCGGGGCCAACGTCCTGACTTTC; CDR3 protein: CASSVSGVAGANVLTF
clone size: few; V gene: TRBV11-2; D gene: TRBD2; J gene: TRBJ2-1; CDR3 DNA: TGTGCCAGCAGATGGGGGGGAAAACATGAGCAGTTCTTC; CDR3 protein: CASRWGGKHEQFF
clone size: NA; V gene: TRBV9; D gene: TRBD1; J gene: TRBJ2-1; CDR3 DNA: TGTGCCAGCAGCGTACAAACCAGGACAGGGGGCAATGAGCAGTTCTTC; CDR3 protein: CASSVQTRTGGNEQFF
clone size: NA; V gene: TRBV7-3; D gene: NA; J gene: TRBJ1-1; CDR3 DNA: TGTGCCAGCAGCTTAGGGGGGACGAACACTGAAGCTTTCTTT; CDR3 protein: CASSLGGTNTEAFF
clone size: NA; V gene: TRBV28; D gene: NA; J gene: TRBJ1-3; CDR3 DNA: TGTGCCAGCAGCCAATTGAGCTCTGGAAACACCATATATTTT; CDR3 protein: CASSQLSSGNTIYF
clone size: once; V gene: TRBV30; D gene: TRBD1; J gene: TRBJ1-5; CDR3 DNA: TGTGCCTGGAATAGGGGGCGGACAGGGGGAACGGGCAATCAGCCCCAGCATTTT; CDR3 protein: CAWNRGRTGGTGNQPQHF
clone size: NA; V gene: TRBV2; D gene: NA; J gene: TRBJ2-3; CDR3 DNA: TGTGCCAGCAGTGATAGGCGCGGTTCGGATACGCAGTATTTT; CDR3 protein: CASSDRRGSDTQYF
clone size: NA; V gene: TRBV4-3; D gene: TRBD1; J gene: TRBJ1-2; CDR3 DNA: TGCGCCAGCAGCCAAGATCCCTCGACAGGGGTTTACTATGGCTACACCTTC; CDR3 protein: CASSQDPSTGVYYGYTF
clone size: NA; V gene: TRBV28; D gene: TRBD1; J gene: TRBJ2-1; CDR3 DNA: TGTGCCAGCAGCCAGCAAGACAGGGTCTACAATGAGCAGTTCTTC; CDR3 protein: CASSQQDRVYNEQFF
clone size: NA; V gene: TRBV18; D gene: NA; J gene: TRBJ2-7; CDR3 DNA: TGTGCCAGCTCATCTCTCCCCAGGGCCTACGAGCAGTACTTC; CDR3 protein: CASSSLPRAYEQYF
clone size: few; V gene: TRBV4-3; D gene: TRBD2; J gene: TRBJ2-1; CDR3 DNA: TGCGCCAGCAGCCACAAAAGACTAGCGGGAGGAAGGGAGCAGTTCTTC; CDR3 protein: CASSHKRLAGGREQFF
clone size: NA; V gene: TRBV19; D gene: NA; J gene: TRBJ1-1; CDR3 DNA: TGTGCCAGTAGTACCATCGGGACAAGGGTGGACGCTGAAGCTTTCTTT; CDR3 protein: CASSTIGTRVDAEAFF
clone size: NA; V gene: TRBV25-1; D gene: NA; J gene: TRBJ1-2; CDR3 DNA: TGTGCCAGCTCGGGTGCCCACTATGGCTACACCTTC; CDR3 protein: CASSGAHYGYTF
clone size: NA; V gene: TRBV27; D gene: NA; J gene: TRBJ2-7; CDR3 DNA: TGTGCCAGCAGTTTACTGGGGGGATACGAGCAGTACTTC; CDR3 protein: CASSLLGGYEQYF
clone size: NA; V gene: TRBV30; D gene: TRBD1; J gene: TRBJ1-2; CDR3 DNA: TGTGCCTGGAGTAGGGACAGGGAGAACTATGGCTACACCTTC; CDR3 protein: CAWSRDRENYGYTF
clone size: few; V gene: TRBV7-9; D gene: TRBD2; J gene: TRBJ2-1; CDR3 DNA: TGTGCCAGCAGCTTAGAGGCCGGACTAGCGGGAGGCAATGAGCAGTTCTTC; CDR3 protein: CASSLEAGLAGGNEQFF
clone size: few; V gene: TRBV10-3; D gene: TRBD2; J gene: TRBJ2-7; CDR3 DNA: TGTGCCTCCACGGGGGGTGGCTCCTACGAGCAGTACTTC; CDR3 protein: CASTGGGSYEQYF
clone size: NA; V gene: TRBV18; D gene: TRBD1; J gene: TRBJ2-3; CDR3 DNA: TGTGCCAGCTCACCCCCGCGACAGGGGCTAGATACGCAGTATTTT; CDR3 protein: CASSPPRQGLDTQYF
clone size: NA; V gene: TRBV5-4; D gene: NA; J gene: TRBJ1-1; CDR3 DNA: TGTGCCAGCAGCTTGGGACTCACTGAAGCTTTCTTT; CDR3 protein: CASSLGLTEAFF
clone size: few; V gene: TRBV30; D gene: NA; J gene: TRBJ1-3; CDR3 DNA: TGTGCCTGGAGTGTCACGGGAGCTGGAAACACCATATATTTT; CDR3 protein: CAWSVTGAGNTIYF